What follows are 23 T cell receptor beta chains derived from one specimen sequenced in a study of graft-versus-host responses after intestinal transplantation. Plates contained about 200,000 CFSE-labeled responder cells and about 200,000 irradiated, violet-dye-labeled stimulator cells. This table comes from immunoSEQ multiplex PCR, and its TCRdb copy is limited to in-frame clones, with some not included. The repertoire holds 8,000 to 9,500 clones, with around 30% as singletons. This specimen consisted of alloreactive CD8+ T cells from a mixed lymphocyte reaction culture, obtained before intestinal transplant. Subset indicated: CFSE-low proliferating T cells sorted from approximately 6-day pre-transplant mixed lymphocyte reaction (GvH or HvG direction). Receptors originate from a human patient who received an intestinal transplant.

This clone was found once. The chain has TRBV7-9 and TRBJ2-7; 10 nucleotides align to TRBD1. V gave up 1 base and J gave up 5 bases; unmatched junction bases: 5. CDR1 is SEHNR, CDR2 FQNEAQ, per germline (reference sequence). This CDR3 has 15 amino acids. The CDR3 reads CASSLVTGGFHEQYF. The CDR3 bases are TGTGCCAGCAGCTTAGTGACAGGGGGCTTCCACGAGCAGTACTTC.

The rearrangement uses TRBV11-3 and TRBJ2-5, with a tentative D call TRBD2 (5 bases). The V end lost 5 bases, the J end lost 1 base, and 14 bases lay between the germline ends. CDR3 length: 15 residues. Germline CDR1 SGHNT, CDR2 YENEEA. The CDR3 reads CASSASGRVQETQYF. CDR3 in DNA: TGTGCCAGCAGCGCGAGCGGACGAGTCCAAGAGACCCAGTACTTC.

The J gene is TRBJ2-3, the V gene TRBV15; unclear D gene. The V end lost 1 base, the J end lost 2 bases, and 7 bases lay between the germline ends. This CDR3 region has 14 residues. In germline, CDR1 is LNHNV, CDR2 YYDKDF (reference sequence). CDR3 sequence: CATSRVVDTDTQYF. CDR3 bases: TGTGCCACCAGCAGAGTGGTAGACACAGATACGCAGTATTTT. The whole variable domain, filled in from reference TRBV15 and TRBJ2-3, reads DAMVIQNPRYQVTQFGKPVTLSCSQTLNHNVMYWYQQKSSQAPKLLFHYYDKDFNNEADTPDNFQSRRPNTSFCFLDIRSPGLGDTAMYLCATSRVVDTDTQYFGPGTRLTVL.

This clone was detected a few times. The chain employs TRBV27 and TRBJ2-3; 8 bases line up with TRBD1. V trimming: 7 bases; J trimming: 4 bases; junction bases outside the gene matches: 7. The germline CDR1 and CDR2 sequences are MNHEY and SMNVEV (reference sequence). CDR3 length: 14 residues. The DNA for the CDR3 is TGTGCCAGCACCCGACAGGGGTCAGCAGATACGCAGTATTTT. Translating gives CASTRQGSADTQYF.

The chain carries TRBV27 and TRBJ2-7; 9 bases match TRBD2. V lost 5 bases, J lost 2 bases, and 7 bases stayed unmatched. The germline V gene encodes CDR1 MNHEY and CDR2 SMNVEV (reference sequence). This CDR3 has 15 residues. CDR3 DNA sequence: TGTGCCAGCAGTCCGAGACTAGCGGAGGCCTACGAGCAGTACTTC. Protein product: CASSPRLAEAYEQYF.

The chain employs TRBV6-1 and TRBJ2-1; 9 nucleotides line up with TRBD1. Unmatched junction bases numbered 6, after V lost 3 bases and J lost 9 bases. Germline assignment: CDR1 MNHNS and CDR2 SASEGT. CDR3 length equals 14 residues. CDR3 residues: CASSESGQGIEQFF. The CDR3 DNA sequence: TGTGCCAGCAGTGAGTCGGGACAGGGAATTGAGCAGTTCTTC.

A few counts support this clone. The chain recombines TRBV2 with TRBJ2-6; weak D call: TRBD2 (5 bases). CDR3 length: 17 amino acids. Germline values: CDR1 SNHLY, CDR2 FYNNEI. Trimming left V 6 bases short and J 1 base short, with 16 bases between. CDR3 sequence reads: CASREESSPSGANVLTF. The CDR3, as DNA: TGTGCCAGCAGGGAGGAGTCTAGCCCATCTGGGGCCAACGTCCTGACTTTC.

This clone has just a few counts. The rearrangement uses TRBV2 and TRBJ1-6, with TRBD1 matching over 9 bases. The V segment lost 7 bases and the J segment 7 bases; nucleotides outside the gene matches: 5. CDR3 length: 14 residues. Germline assignment: CDR1 SNHLY and CDR2 FYNNEI. The DNA for the CDR3 is TGTGCCAGCATGACCGGGACAGGGAATTCACCCCTCCACTTT. It encodes CASMTGTGNSPLHF. Complete variable domain (other parts from reference TRBV2 and TRBJ1-6): EPEVTQTPSHQVTQMGQEVILRCVPISNHLYFYWYRQILGQKVEFLVSFYNNEISEKSEIFDDQFSVERPDGSNFTLKIRSTKLEDSAMYFCASMTGTGNSPLHFGNGTRLTVT.

This clone came up a few times. The V gene is TRBV28, the J gene TRBJ1-2; D gene ambiguous. Trimming pared 3 bases from V and 5 bases from J, leaving 13 bases between. CDR1 MDHEN and CDR2 SYDVKM come from the germline V gene. This CDR3 has 14 amino acids. The CDR3, as DNA: TGTGCCAGCAGTTTCCTCCCGACGGAGTATGGCTACACCTTC. Amino acids: CASSFLPTEYGYTF.

The V and J genes are TRBV2 and TRBJ2-3, with TRBD2 as a possible D gene (6 bases). This CDR3 region has 16 residues. Germline V gene data show CDR1 as SNHLY and CDR2 as FYNNEI. Deletions cut 1 base from V and 2 bases from J, with 13 bases between. The CDR3 DNA sequence: TGTGCCAGCAGTGAAGGGACTATTCTGAACACAGATACGCAGTATTTT. Translated: CASSEGTILNTDTQYF. Full variable domain (missing parts from reference TRBV2 and TRBJ2-3): EPEVTQTPSHQVTQMGQEVILRCVPISNHLYFYWYRQILGQKVEFLVSFYNNEISEKSEIFDDQFSVERPDGSNFTLKIRSTKLEDSAMYFCASSEGTILNTDTQYFGPGTRLTVL.

As regards this clone: Distinct nucleotide sequences in the sample also encode this CDR3. V gene TRBV6-4 combines with J gene TRBJ2-1; a possible D gene is TRBD2 (6 bases). The germline CDR1 and CDR2 sequences are MRHNA and SNTAGT. The CDR3 contains 15 residues. Between the trimmed V and J ends, which lost 0 bases and 0 bases, there was a span of 6 bases. For the CDR3, the DNA is TGTGCCAGCAGTGACTCTAGCGGCTCCTACAATGAGCAGTTCTTC. Translating gives CASSDSSGSYNEQFF.

This sequence joins TRBV1 and TRBJ2-7; the DNA was not used to check the table's D call, TRBD2. TRBV1 is flagged as a pseudogene. The CDR3 totals 15 residues. This CDR3 is CTSSRRLAGGYEQYF. The CDR3 DNA follows: TGCACCAGCAGCCGTCGACTAGCGGGAGGCTACGAGCAGTACTTC.

The V gene is TRBV15, the J gene TRBJ1-2; the match to TRBD1 covers 7 bases. The V segment lost 1 base and the J segment 8 bases; nucleotides outside the gene matches: 10. Germline CDR1 LNHNV, CDR2 YYDKDF (reference sequence). This CDR3 has 15 residues. CDR3 protein: CATSRARVLDRGYTF. The CDR3 bases are TGTGCCACCAGCAGAGCCCGGGTTTTGGACAGGGGCTACACCTTC.

This clone was counted between two and nine times. This chain connects TRBV4-3 to TRBJ2-1; 8 nucleotides line up with TRBD1. Germline V lookup: CDR1 LGHNA, CDR2 YSLEER. V dropped 0 bases and J dropped 10; count of bases not matched to a gene: 11. The CDR3 loop spans 16 amino acids. The CDR3, as DNA: TGCGCCAGCAGCCAAGAAGGGGCAGGGGGCCTTTGGGAGCAGTTCTTC. It specifies CASSQEGAGGLWEQFF.

The chain joins TRBV21-1 to TRBJ2-2; whether TRBD2, the table's D call, matches the DNA was not checked. TRBV21-1 corresponds to a pseudogene. The CDR3 contains 19 residues. The CDR3 region is CASSNGLAGVPGGPGELFF. The CDR3 DNA is TGTGCCAGCAGCAACGGACTAGCGGGAGTCCCGGGAGGGCCCGGGGAGCTGTTTTTT.

V gene TRBV1 combines with J gene TRBJ2-5; TRBD2, as called in the table, went unchecked against the DNA. TRBV1 constitutes a pseudogene. The CDR3 length is 18 residues. CDR3 protein: CTSSQRIAGGRELETQYF. In nucleotides, the CDR3 is TGCACCAGCAGCCAACGAATAGCGGGGGGGAGGGAGCTAGAGACCCAGTACTTC.

By frequency in the sample, this clone is medium-sized. This chain uses TRBV4-1 with TRBJ1-3; D not certain. CDR1 is MGHRA and CDR2 is YSYEKL in the germline V gene. V lost 3 bases to trimming and J lost 8 bases, with 17 bases between them. CDR3 length: 15 amino acids. CDR3 residues: CASSHQQWWEHTIYF. The CDR3 DNA sequence: TGCGCCAGCAGCCATCAACAGTGGTGGGAGCACACCATATATTTT.

This clone was detected once. The CDR3, as DNA: TGCGCCAGCAGCTTGGTGGTAGCGGGACCCGGGGAGCTGTTTTTT. It encodes CASSLVVAGPGELFF. The rearrangement links TRBV5-1 to TRBJ2-2; 8 nucleotides match TRBD2. V shed 0 bases and J 6 bases; nucleotides not matched to a gene: 4. The CDR3 sequence is 15 residues long. The germline gives CDR1 SGHRS, CDR2 YFSETQ.

The chain carries TRBV7-6 and TRBJ2-6; D not certain. Trimming shortened V by 5 bases and J by 5 bases, and 22 bases separated the two germline ends. The CDR3 is 18 amino acids. Germline assignment: CDR1 SGHVS and CDR2 FNYEAQ. For the CDR3, the DNA is TGTGCCAGCAGCGAAATTTATGAATCACAAAGTCGGGCCAACGTCCTGACTTTC. It is translated as CASSEIYESQSRANVLTF.

This clone has more than one count but fewer than ten. V usage is TRBV7-8 and J usage is TRBJ1-5, with 10 positions matching TRBD1. CDR3 size: 16 residues. The germline V gene has CDR1 SGHVS and CDR2 FQNEAQ. V shed 0 bases, J shed 2 bases, and the junction held 1 base outside the gene matches. DNA for the CDR3: TGTGCCAGCAGCTTAGCGACAGGGGGCGGCAATCAGCCCCAGCATTTT. The encoded protein is CASSLATGGGNQPQHF.

This clone was detected only a few times. The rearrangement joins TRBV30 to TRBJ2-7; no reliable D call. CDR3 length: 12 residues. The germline V gene encodes CDR1 GTSNPN and CDR2 SVGIG (reference sequence). The ends were cut back, 4 bases at V and 2 bases at J, with 9 bases in the middle. The CDR3 DNA reads as TGTGCCTGGAATGCGGTTCCCTACGAGCAGTACTTC. Translation gives CAWNAVPYEQYF.

This sequence joins TRBV28 and TRBJ2-7; 8 bases align to TRBD1. This CDR3 has 22 residues. The V gene's germline CDR1 is MDHEN and CDR2 SYDVKM. V was clipped by 2 bases and J by 3 bases; unmatched bases: 27. The CDR3 loop reads CASSLLWQGAPPGVFRYYEQYF. The CDR3 DNA reads as TGTGCCAGCAGTTTACTCTGGCAGGGGGCTCCCCCTGGGGTCTTCCGTTACTACGAGCAGTACTTC.

There are a few counts of this clone. The V and J genes are TRBV27 and TRBJ2-2; D uncertain. With 2 bases removed from V and 0 bases from J, the gap between germline ends came to 13 bases. The CDR3 has 17 residues. CDR1 is MNHEY and CDR2 is SMNVEV in the germline V gene (reference sequence). The CDR3 bases are TGTGCCAGCAGTTTAGGCAGAACCAACGCGAACACCGGGGAGCTGTTTTTT. Protein: CASSLGRTNANTGELFF.